The 9 T cell receptor beta chains in this list originate from one sample, sequenced in a study of naive and memory T cell subsets. The beta constant-region primer was an equimolar mix of two oligonucleotides covering TRBC1 and TRBC2. Nested alpha and beta constant-region primers with the SP2 primer drove four PCR rounds on ligated cDNA. TCRdb passed the UMI-ligation and nested PCR reads through MiXCR, listing each CDR3 protein once. There are about 120,000 distinct CDR3 sequences in the sample; around 35% occur only once, and more than 0.8% lies in the top ten. The sample comprised central memory CD4+ T cells from blood. The source is a human donor in good health.

The chain recombines TRBV27 with TRBJ2-1; 8 bases agree with TRBD2. The V and J ends lost 8 bases and 5 bases, in that order; junction bases with no gene match: 17. Germline V lookup: CDR1 MNHEY, CDR2 SMNVEV (reference sequence). The CDR3 spans 17 residues. The CDR3 nucleotides read TGTGCCAGCTGCCTTGAACGTGCGGGAGGTTCTCACAATGAGCAGTTCTTC. Residues: CASCLERAGGSHNEQFF.

The chain combines TRBV11-2 with TRBJ2-5, with a possible D match to TRBD2 (6 bases). V lost 0 bases to trimming and J lost 5 bases, with 16 bases between them. The CDR3 is 16 amino acids. Germline lookup yields CDR1 SGHAT and CDR2 FQNNGV. CDR3 DNA: TGTGCCAGCAGCTTAGATCGGCCGGGAGTGGGGGAGACCCAGTACTTC. Translating it yields CASSLDRPGVGETQYF.

In this sample, this clonotype turned up a few times. The V gene is TRBV6-1, the J gene TRBJ1-2; the D is unclear. The length of the CDR3 is 14 residues. Trimming stripped 1 base from V and 0 bases from J, with 6 bases between. The germline CDR1 and CDR2 sequences are MNHNS and SASEGT. The CDR3 nucleotides are TGTGCCAGCAGTGAAGACACAGCTAACTATGGCTACACCTTC. This codes for CASSEDTANYGYTF.

The rearrangement joins TRBV2 to TRBJ2-7; 8 bases match TRBD1. Germline trimming cut 10 bases from V and 3 bases from J; bases unmatched to any gene: 8. From germline, CDR1 is SNHLY and CDR2 FYNNEI. The CDR3 covers 13 residues. The CDR3 loop is CATRQDRVYEQYF. For the CDR3, the DNA is TGTGCCACCCGCCAGGACAGGGTCTACGAGCAGTACTTC.

This clonotype was seen more than once but under ten times. This chain links TRBV6-1 with TRBJ2-3; 7 bases are shared with TRBD2. This CDR3 comprises 16 residues. From germline, CDR1 is MNHNS and CDR2 SASEGT. V gave up 1 base and J gave up 7 bases; unmatched junction bases: 11. The CDR3 protein is CASSEGVSGTRNTQYF. CDR3 DNA sequence: TGTGCCAGCAGTGAAGGAGTGAGCGGGACTCGGAATACGCAGTATTTT.

This chain connects TRBV27 to TRBJ1-1; D not certain. CDR1 and CDR2 (germline): MNHEY, SMNVEV (reference sequence). This CDR3 is built from 13 residues. V gave up 5 bases and J gave up 7 bases, with 14 bases separating them. This CDR3 is CASSHHTMIEAFF. CDR3 DNA: TGTGCCAGCAGTCATCATACCATGATTGAAGCTTTCTTT.

This clonotype was recorded a few times. V gene TRBV11-3 combines with J gene TRBJ1-1; D gene ambiguous. The ends were cut back, 3 bases at V and 3 bases at J, with 8 bases in the middle. The length of the CDR3 is 13 residues. Germline lookup yields CDR1 SGHNT and CDR2 YENEEA. The CDR3 loop is CASSFDQDTEAFF. CDR3 nucleotide sequence: TGTGCCAGCAGCTTCGACCAGGACACTGAAGCTTTCTTT.

The chain uses TRBV5-1 and TRBJ1-2, with D maybe TRBD1 (5 bases). From germline, CDR1 is SGHRS and CDR2 YFSETQ. The V gene lost 3 bases and the J gene lost 7 bases, with 10 bases spanning the gap. The CDR3 covers 12 residues. CDR3 sequence reads: CASSSPGLGYTF. In nucleotides, the CDR3 is TGCGCCAGCAGCTCGCCAGGGCTTGGCTACACCTTC. Full variable domain (missing parts from reference TRBV5-1 and TRBJ1-2): KAGVTQTPRYLIKTRGQQVTLSCSPISGHRSVSWYQQTPGQGLQFLFEYFSETQRNKGNFPGRFSGRQFSNSRSEMNVSTLELGDSALYLCASSSPGLGYTFGSGTRLTVV.

This clonotype has a handful of counts. The chain is built from TRBV19 and TRBJ2-6; D not resolved. The germline CDR1 and CDR2 sequences are LNHDA and SQIVND (reference sequence). Trimming removed 5 bases at V and 0 bases at J, with 11 bases between. This CDR3 has 16 residues. The CDR3 protein is CASSPPARSGANVLTF. In nucleotides, the CDR3 is TGTGCCAGTAGTCCCCCTGCCCGCTCTGGGGCCAACGTCCTGACTTTC.